The rows below give T cell receptor beta chains drawn from one sample of a study of T cell responses to AZD1222 COVID-19 vaccine. Profiling relied on immunoSEQ multiplex PCR, and the TCRdb table lists in-frame clones only, not all of them. The data show about 100,000 clones, with around nine tenths seen just once and 4.8% held by the top ten. Sequenced here: peripheral blood, sampled 28 days after the second AZD1222 dose. The source of these receptors is an adult who received the AZD1222 COVID-19 vaccine. Each CDR3 is given with its conserved first and last residue. The D gene is left open where the match is weak. Clone sizes are given selectively: once, few, many, or a class where the clone is expanded.

j_call clone_size cdr3_length d_call v_call cdr3_aa cdr3_nt
TRBJ2-2 NA 16 NA TRBV9 CASSLEGHPSTGELFF TGTGCCAGCAGCCTAGAGGGACACCCAAGCACCGGGGAGCTGTTTTTT
TRBJ2-1 NA 13 NA TRBV7-2 CASKNRRYNEQFF TGTGCCAGCAAGAACAGGCGATACAATGAGCAGTTCTTC
TRBJ1-2 once 14 TRBD1 TRBV2 CASSPPGTGLSYTF TGTGCCAGCAGTCCCCCCGGGACAGGGCTGAGCTACACCTTC
TRBJ1-1 NA 13 NA TRBV7-9 CASSPPANTEAFF TGTGCCAGCAGCCCACCAGCGAACACTGAAGCTTTCTTT
TRBJ1-1 NA 14 TRBD1 TRBV5-1 CASSLEGGETEAFF TGCGCCAGCAGCTTGGAAGGGGGCGAAACTGAAGCTTTCTTT
TRBJ1-2 NA 14 NA TRBV5-6 CASAWGGSSYGYTF TGTGCCAGCGCCTGGGGGGGCTCGAGCTATGGCTACACCTTC
TRBJ1-1 NA 15 TRBD1 TRBV7-8 CASSLLDRENTEAFF TGTGCCAGCAGCCTCTTGGACAGGGAGAACACTGAAGCTTTCTTT
TRBJ1-4 NA 15 NA TRBV2 CASSIRRSPNEKLFF TGTGCCAGCAGTATACGACGGTCGCCTAATGAAAAACTGTTTTTT
TRBJ2-3 NA 16 TRBD1 TRBV15 CATGPRLAGGTDTQYF TGTGCCACCGGCCCGCGTTTGGCAGGGGGAACAGATACGCAGTATTTT
TRBJ2-7 NA 14 NA TRBV5-1 CASSLEQGPYEQYF TGCGCCAGCAGCTTGGAACAGGGTCCCTACGAGCAGTACTTC
TRBJ2-7 once 15 TRBD2 TRBV6-1 CASSELGLAAYEQYF TGTGCCAGCAGTGAACTAGGGCTAGCGGCCTACGAGCAGTACTTC
TRBJ1-2 NA 12 NA TRBV6-1 CASSENGYGYTF TGTGCCAGCAGTGAGAATGGTTATGGCTACACCTTC
TRBJ2-7 NA 16 NA TRBV19 CASSIDMAGDTYEQYF TGTGCCAGTAGTATAGATATGGCAGGGGACACCTACGAGCAGTACTTC
TRBJ2-7 NA 13 TRBD1 TRBV28 CASRPGQSYEQYF TGTGCCAGCCGGCCGGGACAGAGCTACGAGCAGTACTTC
TRBJ2-7 NA 14 TRBD1 TRBV5-1 CASSLGDSSYEQYF TGCGCCAGCAGCTTGGGGGACAGCTCCTACGAGCAGTACTTC
TRBJ1-1 NA 15 NA TRBV11-2 CASSLAGRVRTEAFF TGTGCCAGCAGCTTAGCGGGCAGGGTTCGTACTGAAGCTTTCTTT
TRBJ2-7 NA 14 TRBD1 TRBV5-4 CASSNDRGFYEQYF TGTGCCAGCAGCAACGACAGGGGTTTCTACGAGCAGTACTTC
TRBJ1-2 NA 15 TRBD1 TRBV3-1/TRBV3-2 CASSSVLDRGGGYTF TGTGCCAGCAGCTCGGTGTTAGACAGGGGCGGTGGCTACACCTTC
TRBJ1-2 NA 13 NA TRBV11-1 CASSLTDNYGYTF TGTGCCAGCAGCTTAACTGATAACTATGGCTACACCTTC
TRBJ1-1 NA 18 NA TRBV21-1 CASSNLPQREGWDTEAFF TGTGCCAGCAGCAACTTGCCTCAGCGTGAGGGATGGGACACTGAAGCTTTCTTT